The 19 T cell receptor beta chains reported below all come from one sample, sequenced in a study of T cells after yellow fever vaccination. TCRdb ran MiXCR on the 5' RACE reads and lists one entry per CDR3 protein. The sample carries approximately 300,000 distinct CDR3 sequences, roughly 8.7% recorded once. Source: PBMCs, taken on the day of the first yellow fever vaccination. These receptors were obtained from a man aged 18 to 29 who received the YFV17D yellow fever vaccine.

V gene TRBV4-1 combines with J gene TRBJ2-7; D not certain. The V end lost 1 base, the J end lost 3 bases, and 7 bases lay between the germline ends. Germline V gene lookup returns CDR1 MGHRA and CDR2 YSYEKL. The CDR3 is made up of 13 amino acids. CDR3 loop: CASSQGQIYEQYF. The CDR3 region has the DNA TGCGCCAGCAGCCAAGGGCAGATCTACGAGCAGTACTTC.

This clonotype has just a few counts. J is TRBJ1-1 and V is TRBV6-5; 9 bases align to TRBD1. Germline-derived CDR1 and CDR2 are MNHEY and SVGAGI. The CDR3 contains 15 residues. The junction had 6 bases not matched to a gene; V was cut back by 2 bases and J by 5 bases. The CDR3 region is CASSYGQGFPTEAFF. DNA of the CDR3: TGTGCCAGCAGTTACGGACAGGGGTTTCCTACTGAAGCTTTCTTT.

The V gene is TRBV20-1, the J gene TRBJ1-4; D unresolved. CDR3 size: 14 residues. Germline CDR1 and CDR2: DFQATT and SNEGSKA (reference sequence). Trimming took 0 bases from V and 8 from J, leaving 13 bases between them. The CDR3 here is CSAREESLREKLFF. CDR3 DNA sequence: TGCAGTGCTAGAGAAGAGTCCCTTAGGGAAAAACTGTTTTTT.

The chain joins TRBV20-1 to TRBJ1-2; 11 bases are shared with TRBD1. The J segment lost 0 bases and the V segment lost 4 bases, leaving 7 bases of the junction unmatched. Germline CDR1 DFQATT, CDR2 SNEGSKA (reference sequence). This CDR3 contains 16 residues. Written as DNA, the CDR3 is TGCAGTGCTAAAAGGGGACAGGGGGGAACTAACTATGGCTACACCTTC. Its protein is CSAKRGQGGTNYGYTF.

This clonotype was recorded a few times. V and J are TRBV6-6 and TRBJ2-1; the D is unclear. Trimming took 4 bases from V and 5 from J, leaving 9 bases between them. The CDR3 totals 13 residues. Germline V CDR1 and CDR2: MNHNY, SVGAGI (reference sequence). CDR3 coding DNA: TGTGCCAGCAGTTCCCCCCTCCACAATGAGCAGTTCTTC. Protein sequence: CASSSPLHNEQFF.

This clonotype showed up just a few times. The chain is built from TRBV11-2 and TRBJ2-5; the D gene is possibly TRBD2 (5 bases). V dropped 7 bases and J dropped 5 bases, with 17 bases sitting between them. Per germline, CDR1 SGHAT and CDR2 FQNNGV. The CDR3 sequence is 14 residues long. The chain's CDR3 is CASTDLRGWETQYF. CDR3 DNA: TGTGCCAGCACCGACCTACGGGGTTGGGAGACCCAGTACTTC.

This clonotype was recorded a few times. This chain connects TRBV6-2 or TRBV6-3 to TRBJ1-2, with D hard to call. This CDR3 contains 14 residues. Germline assignment: CDR1 MNHEY and CDR2 SVGEGT. V was trimmed by 0 bases and J by 4 bases, leaving 9 bases between them. The CDR3 loop is CASSYSSSGYGYTF. DNA for the CDR3: TGTGCCAGCAGTTACTCGTCATCGGGCTATGGCTACACCTTC.

V and J are TRBV11-3 and TRBJ2-1, with D tentatively TRBD2 (7 bases). The CDR3 contains 15 residues. The V end lost 5 bases, the J end lost 8 bases, and 19 bases lay between the germline ends. Per the germline V gene, CDR1 is SGHNT and CDR2 is YENEEA. As DNA, the CDR3 is TGTGCCAGCAGCCGGTATGGGGGGGCGGGCGATGAGCAGTTCTTC. As protein: CASSRYGGAGDEQFF.

The V gene is TRBV24-1, the J gene TRBJ2-5; D remains ambiguous. CDR1 and CDR2 (germline): KGHDR, SFDVKD. This CDR3 is 18 amino acids long. The ends were cut back, 1 base at V and 2 bases at J, with 19 bases in the middle. DNA for the CDR3: TGTGCCACCAGTGATTTTGTCCAGCCCGGAATCTTACAAGAGACCCAGTACTTC. Its protein is CATSDFVQPGILQETQYF.

In its sample, this clonotype was seen a few times. This chain joins TRBV7-9 and TRBJ2-1, with 9 bases fitting TRBD1. The CDR3 length is 20 residues. Looked up from germline, CDR1 is SEHNR and CDR2 is FQNEAQ (reference sequence). V lost 5 bases and J lost 6; bases outside the gene matches: 23. The DNA for the CDR3 is TGTGCCAGCAGCCGAATCCTGGGACAGGGAGGCCAACCGGCCTTCAATGAGCAGTTCTTC. It encodes CASSRILGQGGQPAFNEQFF.

The chain couples TRBV18 to TRBJ2-5; D unresolved. The ends were cut back, 3 bases at V and 2 bases at J, with 10 bases in the middle. The CDR3 has 14 residues. Germline V gives CDR1 KGHSH, CDR2 LQKENI. The CDR3 is CASSPGSLQETQYF. The CDR3, as DNA: TGTGCCAGCTCACCGGGATCACTACAAGAGACCCAGTACTTC. The entire variable domain, with the rest obtained from reference TRBV18 and TRBJ2-5, is as follows: NAGVMQNPRHLVRRRGQEARLRCSPMKGHSHVYWYRQLPEEGLKFMVYLQKENIIDESGMPKERFSAEFPKEGPSILRIQQVVRGDSAAYFCASSPGSLQETQYFGPGTRLLVL.

The V gene is TRBV6-5, the J gene TRBJ2-1; perhaps TRBD2 as D (7 bases). This CDR3 region has 15 residues. CDR1 is MNHEY and CDR2 is SVGAGI in the germline V gene. V was pared by 0 bases and J by 7 bases, with 13 bases between. CDR3 in DNA: TGTGCCAGCAGTTACTCGGGGGGGGGGCTGAATGAGCAGTTCTTC. This translates into CASSYSGGGLNEQFF.

A few counts support this clonotype. The V gene is TRBV15, the J gene TRBJ2-5; D unclear. The CDR3 has 13 amino acids. The V gene lost 1 base and the J gene lost 5 bases, with 8 bases spanning the gap. Germline CDR1 reads LNHNV; CDR2 reads YYDKDF (reference sequence). The CDR3 DNA is TGTGCCACCAGCAGAGGTCCCCGGGAGACCCAGTACTTC. It encodes CATSRGPRETQYF.

The V gene is TRBV11-2, the J gene TRBJ2-2; tentative D call: TRBD2 (7 bases). V was cut by 1 base and J by 6 bases, with 12 bases left in between. The CDR3 extends over 15 amino acids. CDR1 is SGHAT, CDR2 FQNNGV, per germline. This CDR3 is CASSLAGGPAGELFF. The CDR3 DNA sequence: TGTGCCAGCAGCTTAGCGGGGGGCCCGGCCGGGGAGCTGTTTTTT. The variable domain in full, with the rest retrieved from reference TRBV11-2 and TRBJ2-2, is EAGVAQSPRYKIIEKRQSVAFWCNPISGHATLYWYQQILGQGPKLLIQFQNNGVVDDSQLPKDRFSAERLKGVDSTLKIQPAKLEDSAVYLCASSLAGGPAGELFFGEGSRLTVL.

The CDR3 sequence: CSVELGGGTGRTDTQYF. The CDR3 DNA sequence: TGCAGCGTTGAACTCGGGGGCGGGACAGGGCGCACAGATACGCAGTATTTT. The genes are TRBV29-1 and TRBJ2-3; 9 nucleotides line up with TRBD1. The CDR3 has 17 amino acids. Germline V CDR1 and CDR2: SQVTM, ANQGSEA. After removal of 2 bases from V and 1 base from J, the junction contained 10 bases not matched to a gene.

The rearrangement joins TRBV21-1 to TRBJ1-6. TRBV21-1 constitutes a pseudogene. The CDR3 consists of 13 residues. CDR3 bases: TGTGCCAGCAGAACCGATTATAATTCACCCCTCCACTTT. It translates to CASRTDYNSPLHF.

This clonotype came up a few times. V gene TRBV27 combines with J gene TRBJ1-2, with 10 bases that match TRBD1. CDR3 length: 13 residues. J lost 8 bases, V lost 5 bases, and 5 bases had no gene match. Germline loops: CDR1 MNHEY, CDR2 SMNVEV (reference sequence). The DNA for the CDR3 is TGTGCCAGCAGTCCGGGACAGGGGAGAGGCTACACCTTC. As protein: CASSPGQGRGYTF.

The chain has TRBV12-3 or TRBV12-4 and TRBJ2-7; D ambiguous. V lost 1 base and J 3 bases, leaving 7 bases between the germline ends. The CDR3 spans 13 residues. CDR3: CASSLGYSYEQYF. CDR3 DNA: TGTGCCAGCAGTTTAGGCTACAGCTACGAGCAGTACTTC.

The table lists this clonotype with a few counts. The CDR3 nucleotides read TGCAGCGTTGAAGTAGCGGGGGAGACCCAGTACTTC. Translating it yields CSVEVAGETQYF. The chain uses TRBV29-1 and TRBJ2-5, with 8 nucleotides matching TRBD2. CDR3 length equals 12 residues. CDR1 and CDR2 from the germline V gene are SQVTM and ANQGSEA. Losses at the gene ends were 1 base for V and 5 bases for J; bases not matched to a gene: 0. Combining the CDR3 with reference TRBV29-1 and TRBJ2-5 gives the whole variable domain SAVISQKPSRDICQRGTSLTIQCQVDSQVTMMFWYRQQPGQSLTLIATANQGSEATYESGFVIDKFPISRPNLTFSTLTVSNMSPEDSSIYLCSVEVAGETQYFGPGTRLLVL.